This TCR beta chain was captured in a study of blood T cell repertoires in COVID-19. Study at large: The samples span acute and convalescent COVID-19 from the United States, Italy and Spain.

Per germline, CDR1 GTSNPN and CDR2 SVGIG (reference sequence). The length of the CDR3 is 19 residues. The V and J ends lost 5 bases and 0 bases, in that order; junction bases with no gene match: 19. Clones were read by immunoSEQ multiplex PCR, and TCRdb kept only the in-frame ones, dropping some. The sample holds 20,000 to 25,000 clones, approximately 83% seen once. This sequence was found in a man between 65 and 79 years old with acute or convalescent COVID-19. Sequenced material: peripheral blood. The chain carries TRBV30 and TRBJ2-3; TRBD2 aligns across 8 bases. Written as DNA, the CDR3 is TGTGCCTGGGCCCCGGGGGGGCTAGCGGGCTATTATAGCACAGATACGCAGTATTTT. It specifies CAWAPGGLAGYYSTDTQYF.